Here is one T cell receptor (beta chain) with its context. Its antigen remains unidentified. Indicated time point: cycle 4 day 1 (C4D1), after around six weeks of nivolumab. All patients relapsed after autologous stem cell transplantation, and brentuximab vedotin exposure varied. Profiled with immunoSEQ multiplex PCR; TCRdb holds only in-frame clones, not every one. The sample includes about 25,000 clones, about 72% of them seen just once. This specimen comes from a study of PD-1 blockade in classical Hodgkin lymphoma. Study-level background: Patients were dosed intravenously with nivolumab at 3 mg/kg every 2 weeks. Study observations and caveats: By C4D1, CD4+ diversity increased significantly, especially in complete responders. Initiation of nivolumab under 1 year after ASCT led to exclusion of patients.

V was clipped by 4 bases and J by 2 bases; unmatched bases: 13. Germline V gene lookup returns CDR1 SGHDN and CDR2 FVKESK. This CDR3 has 18 residues. This sequence joins TRBV14 and TRBJ2-7; TRBD1 matches at 11 bases. This receptor was taken from a human donor with classical Hodgkin lymphoma. The input for sequencing was peripheral blood mononuclear cells (PBMCs), taken before the fourth cycle of nivolumab. This chain's CDR3 is CASSLFRPGTGGPYEQYF. As DNA, the CDR3 is TGTGCCAGCAGCCTCTTCAGACCCGGGACAGGGGGTCCCTACGAGCAGTACTTC.